The T cell receptor beta chain described here comes from a study of blood T cells in healthy people across ages. Points from the study as a whole: In the absence of known donor CMV status, changes in expanded clonotypes were possibly confounded. Calculation of diversity from one million T cells yielded estimates considered to be underestimates.

On this clonotype itself: As yet, its antigen is unknown.

A second roughly 7 to 12 cycle PCR used barcoded and J-beta primers. Researchers report that each sample yielded at least 2.5 million CDR3-containing paired-end reads. Each CDR3 protein gets one entry after TCRdb re-called the 5' RACE reads with MiXCR. The data show roughly 1,800,000 distinct CDR3 sequences, with roughly 52% seen just once and roughly 2.1% held by the top ten. Per-sample PBMC isolation yielded at least 6.5 million cells. The germline V gene has CDR1 ENHRY and CDR2 SYGVKD. The CDR3 totals 12 residues. V was pared by 3 bases and J by 9 bases, with 9 bases between. The V gene is TRBV10-3, the J gene TRBJ2-1; no clear D gene. This clonotype was obtained from a woman between 40 and 50 years old in good health. The sample consisted of blood. The CDR3 spells CAISEGDGEQFF. DNA of the CDR3: TGTGCCATCAGTGAAGGTGACGGTGAGCAGTTCTTC.